A selection of T cell receptor beta chains follows, all from one sample in a study of cytomegalovirus exposure and HLA in healthy donors. Profiled with immunoSEQ multiplex PCR; TCRdb holds only in-frame clones, not every one. The sample has about 160,000 clones, 60% to 80% seen once. Input material: PBMCs. These receptors originate from a woman aged 45-60 years in good health and CMV-seropositive. Both conserved end residues are part of each CDR3. The D gene is left open where the match is weak. Clone size is not always given. Where it is, it says once, few, many or a class for expanded clones.

14 TRBJ2-1 TRBV25-1 TRBD1 - TGTGCCAGCAGTGACCCGACAGGGTTAGATGAGCAGTTCTTC CASSDPTGLDEQFF
14 TRBJ1-5 TRBV18 - - TGTGCCAGCTCACCAGGGGCATTAGGTCAGCCCCAGCATTTT CASSPGALGQPQHF
16 TRBJ1-4 TRBV7-8 TRBD1 - TGTGCCAGCAGCTTATCTCCCGGGACAGTGGTTGAAAAACTGTTTTTT CASSLSPGTVVEKLFF
18 TRBJ2-1 TRBV4-2 - - TGTGCCAGCAGCCAAGAGAGCCCTCCGGCGGGCCAAAAGGATGAGCAGTTCTTC CASSQESPPAGQKDEQFF
15 TRBJ1-4 TRBV4-1 - - TGCGCCAGCAGAAGACTACGGGACAAGAATGAAAAACTGTTTTTT CASRRLRDKNEKLFF
14 TRBJ1-2 TRBV10-2 TRBD1 - TGCGCCAGCAGTCTAACAGGGGATAGCTATGGCTACACCTTC CASSLTGDSYGYTF
14 TRBJ1-1 TRBV13 - - TGTGCCAGCAGCTTAATCCAGATGAACACTGAAGCTTTCTTT CASSLIQMNTEAFF
16 TRBJ2-7 TRBV13 TRBD2 once TGTGCCAGCAGCTCCGGGCTAGCGGGACCTCGGGGCGAGCAGTACTTC CASSSGLAGPRGEQYF
16 TRBJ2-3 TRBV5-6 - - TGTGCCAGCAGCTGGACACCAAGGGGGAACACAGATACGCAGTATTTT CASSWTPRGNTDTQYF
14 TRBJ2-7 TRBV2 - - TGTGCCAGCAGTGAGTGGGACATAAGCCCCGAGCAGTACTTC CASSEWDISPEQYF
15 TRBJ1-2 TRBV19 - once TGTGCCAGTCTACAAGGAGGCGGGAGTACGGGCGGCTACACCTTC CASLQGGGSTGGYTF
14 TRBJ1-2 TRBV5-1 - - TGCGCCAGCAGAGACGGGGGGGCTAACTATGGCTACACCTTC CASRDGGANYGYTF
14 TRBJ1-2 TRBV9 - - TGTGCCAGCAGCGTAATCGGACAGAACTATGGCTACACCTTC CASSVIGQNYGYTF
15 TRBJ2-1 TRBV27 TRBD1 - TGTGCCAGCAGAAGGGACAGGGGGCAGGAAAATGAGCAGTTCTTC CASRRDRGQENEQFF